The rows below give T cell receptor beta chains drawn from one sample of a study of cytomegalovirus exposure and HLA in healthy donors. Profiling relied on immunoSEQ multiplex PCR, and the TCRdb table lists in-frame clones only, not all of them. The sample comprises roughly 70,000 clones, about 94% of which are singletons, and roughly 1.6% rests with the top ten. Sequences were obtained from PBMCs. These receptors were obtained from a man aged 18-30 years in good health and CMV-seropositive. CDR3s include the opening cysteine and the closing phenylalanine or tryptophan. D genes are given only for firm matches. Clone sizes are given selectively: once, few, many, or a class where the clone is expanded.

CDR3 DNA: TGCGCCAGCAGCTCAATGACAGGTACTCAGCCCCAGCATTTT
CDR3 protein: CASSSMTGTQPQHF
V gene: TRBV5-1
clone size: .
J gene: TRBJ1-5
D gene: .

CDR3 DNA: TGTGCCAGCAGCTCAGGGTTAGGGACCTACAATGAGCAGTTCTTC
CDR3 protein: CASSSGLGTYNEQFF
V gene: TRBV5-6
clone size: .
J gene: TRBJ2-1
D gene: .

CDR3 DNA: TGTGCCAGCAGCTTGGAATGGGCCGACTATGGCTACACCTTC
CDR3 protein: CASSLEWADYGYTF
V gene: TRBV5-5
clone size: .
J gene: TRBJ1-2
D gene: .

CDR3 DNA: TGTGCCAGCAGCACGAGACAGACCTACGAGCAGTACTTC
CDR3 protein: CASSTRQTYEQYF
V gene: TRBV9
clone size: .
J gene: TRBJ2-7
D gene: .

CDR3 DNA: TGTGCCAGCAGTGAACCGACAGTTAGCACAGATACGCAGTATTTT
CDR3 protein: CASSEPTVSTDTQYF
V gene: TRBV6-1
clone size: .
J gene: TRBJ2-3
D gene: .

CDR3 DNA: TGTGCCAGCAGCGGATTTATTCAACTAGCGGGAGAGGAGACCCAGTACTTC
CDR3 protein: CASSGFIQLAGEETQYF
V gene: TRBV5-6
clone size: .
J gene: TRBJ2-5
D gene: TRBD2

CDR3 DNA: TGTGCCAGCAGTTTAGGGGGGGGCGGAGAGACCCAGTACTTC
CDR3 protein: CASSLGGGGETQYF
V gene: TRBV28
clone size: .
J gene: TRBJ2-5
D gene: .

CDR3 DNA: TGTGCCAGCTTAAGTGAGGGACTAGCGGGAGTAGGGAATGAGCAGTTCTTC
CDR3 protein: CASLSEGLAGVGNEQFF
V gene: TRBV28
clone size: .
J gene: TRBJ2-1
D gene: TRBD2

CDR3 DNA: TGTGCCAGCAGTCAAGACGGGGTCCACACTGAAGCTTTCTTT
CDR3 protein: CASSQDGVHTEAFF
V gene: TRBV28
clone size: .
J gene: TRBJ1-1
D gene: .

CDR3 DNA: TGTGCCAGCAGCCGAGGCGGACAGGCGGGCTACGAGCAGTACTTC
CDR3 protein: CASSRGGQAGYEQYF
V gene: TRBV14
clone size: few
J gene: TRBJ2-7
D gene: TRBD1

CDR3 DNA: TGCAGCGTTGGAGGACTTGGCGGTGCGGACATTCAGTACTTC
CDR3 protein: CSVGGLGGADIQYF
V gene: TRBV29-1
clone size: .
J gene: TRBJ2-4
D gene: .

CDR3 DNA: TGCGCCAGCAGCTTCAGGGACAGGGGCTACGAGCAGTACTTC
CDR3 protein: CASSFRDRGYEQYF
V gene: TRBV5-1
clone size: .
J gene: TRBJ2-7
D gene: TRBD1

CDR3 DNA: TGCGCCAGTGGATGGGGGGCCGGGGAGCTGTTTTTT
CDR3 protein: CASGWGAGELFF
V gene: TRBV10-2
clone size: .
J gene: TRBJ2-2
D gene: .

CDR3 DNA: TGTGCCAGCAGCACAGGACAGGGGTTTGGCGGCTACACCTTC
CDR3 protein: CASSTGQGFGGYTF
V gene: TRBV11-2
clone size: few
J gene: TRBJ1-2
D gene: TRBD1

CDR3 DNA: TGTGCCAGCCGGGCCGCGGGCATGAACACTGAAGCTTTCTTT
CDR3 protein: CASRAAGMNTEAFF
V gene: TRBV6-1
clone size: .
J gene: TRBJ1-1
D gene: .

CDR3 DNA: TGTGCCATCAGTGAGGGCCAGGGGAACCACGAGCAGTACTTC
CDR3 protein: CAISEGQGNHEQYF
V gene: TRBV10-3
clone size: .
J gene: TRBJ2-7
D gene: .